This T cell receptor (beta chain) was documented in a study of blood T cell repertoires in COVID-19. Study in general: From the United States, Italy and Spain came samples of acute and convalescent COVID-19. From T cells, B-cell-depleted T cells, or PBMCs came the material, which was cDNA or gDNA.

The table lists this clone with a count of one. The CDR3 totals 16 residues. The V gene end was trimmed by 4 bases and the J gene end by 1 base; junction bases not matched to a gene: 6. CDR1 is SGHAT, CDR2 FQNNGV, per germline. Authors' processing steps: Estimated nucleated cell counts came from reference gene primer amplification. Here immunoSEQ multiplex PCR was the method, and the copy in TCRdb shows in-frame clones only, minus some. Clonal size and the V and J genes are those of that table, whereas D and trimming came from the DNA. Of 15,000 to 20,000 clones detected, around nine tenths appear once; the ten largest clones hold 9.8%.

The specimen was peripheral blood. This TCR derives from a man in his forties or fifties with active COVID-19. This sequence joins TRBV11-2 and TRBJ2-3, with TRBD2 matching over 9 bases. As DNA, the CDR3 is TGTGCCAGCAGCTGGTGGGCTAGCGGGGGCACAGATACGCAGTATTTT. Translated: CASSWWASGGTDTQYF.